These T cell receptor beta chains were read from a single sample in a study of blood T cell repertoires in COVID-19. The repertoire was sequenced with immunoSEQ multiplex PCR; TCRdb's copy has only in-frame clones and lacks some. The sample carries approximately 300,000 clones, more than 90% recorded once. The material sequenced was PBMCs or T cells enriched from blood (not recorded which). The receptors stem from a woman in her twenties or thirties who had recovered from COVID-19. Each CDR3 is given with its conserved first and last residue. Each record gives: V gene, J gene, D gene, clone size, CDR3 protein, CDR3 DNA. A D gene is named only where the DNA matches it firmly. Expanded clones get a size class; other rows say once, few or many, or leave the size out.

>TRBV4-3|TRBJ2-3|TRBD1|-
CASSQEGQGGTQYF
TGCGCCAGCAGCCAAGAGGGACAGGGAGGTACGCAGTATTTT
>TRBV19|TRBJ2-3|TRBD1|-
CASSNRTGGINTQYF
TGTGCCAGTAGTAACCGGACAGGGGGCATTAATACGCAGTATTTT
>TRBV5-4|TRBJ2-5|TRBD2|-
CASSLGHNSGSETQYF
TGTGCCAGCAGCTTGGGACACAATAGCGGGAGTGAGACCCAGTACTTC
>TRBV28|TRBJ2-1|TRBD1|-
CASSSAGTGSSYNEQFF
TGTGCCAGCAGTTCAGCCGGGACAGGGAGCTCCTACAATGAGCAGTTCTTC
>TRBV27|TRBJ2-7|-|-
CASSLNWGASYEQYF
TGTGCCAGCAGTTTAAACTGGGGAGCTTCCTACGAGCAGTACTTC
>TRBV19|TRBJ1-1|TRBD1|-
CASSLDRGTEAFF
TGTGCCAGTAGTCTGGACAGGGGGACTGAAGCTTTCTTT
>TRBV7-2|TRBJ2-1|-|-
CASSYYGGADPNEQFF
TGTGCCAGCAGCTATTATGGCGGAGCTGACCCCAATGAGCAGTTCTTC
>TRBV19|TRBJ1-3|-|-
CASSIGGNSGNTIYF
TGTGCCAGTAGTATTGGGGGCAACTCTGGAAACACCATATATTTT
>TRBV29-1|TRBJ2-5|-|-
CSVDPSGETQYF
TGCAGCGTTGACCCGAGCGGAGAGACCCAGTACTTC
>TRBV2|TRBJ1-6|TRBD1|once
CASSGQGDSPLHF
TGTGCCAGCAGTGGACAGGGTGATTCACCCCTCCACTTT
>TRBV9|TRBJ1-2|TRBD1|once
CASSARDRDYGYTF
TGTGCCAGCAGCGCCCGGGACAGGGACTATGGCTACACCTTC
>TRBV27|TRBJ2-7|TRBD1|-
CASSTGGSYEQYF
TGTGCCAGCAGTACAGGGGGATCCTACGAGCAGTACTTC
>TRBV11-2|TRBJ1-2|-|-
CASSLDPDYGYTF
TGTGCCAGCAGCTTAGATCCGGACTATGGCTACACCTTC
>TRBV28|TRBJ1-4|-|few
CASSLSGGVNEKLFF
TGTGCCAGCAGTTTATCGGGGGGCGTGAACGAAAAACTGTTTTTT
>TRBV10-2|TRBJ2-7|-|-
CASSDNYEQYF
TGCGCCAGCAGCGACAACTACGAGCAGTACTTC
>TRBV20-1|TRBJ1-1|-|-
CSARDRGGAFF
TGCAGTGCTAGAGATCGGGGGGGAGCTTTCTTT
>TRBV7-9|TRBJ2-1|TRBD2|-
CASSLAGLAGVKNEQFF
TGTGCCAGCAGCTTGGCCGGCTTAGCGGGAGTCAAAAATGAGCAGTTCTTC
>TRBV19|TRBJ2-7|-|-
CASSIDLTYEQYF
TGTGCCAGTAGTATAGATCTAACTTACGAGCAGTACTTC
>TRBV5-5|TRBJ2-7|-|-
CASSPAGRTSYEQYF
TGTGCCAGCAGCCCGGCGGGCCGGACGTCCTACGAGCAGTACTTC
>TRBV6-5|TRBJ2-7|TRBD1|once
CASPPTGVTSYEQYF
TGTGCCAGCCCCCCTACAGGGGTTACCTCCTACGAGCAGTACTTC
>TRBV14|TRBJ1-1|-|-
CASSHGAIEAFF
TGTGCCAGCAGCCATGGAGCTATTGAAGCTTTCTTT
>TRBV2|TRBJ2-4|-|-
CASSEFVAKNIQYF
TGTGCCAGCAGTGAATTCGTAGCCAAAAACATTCAGTACTTC
>TRBV5-1|TRBJ1-4|-|-
CASSFGQGNEKLFF
TGCGCCAGCAGCTTCGGCCAGGGTAATGAAAAACTGTTTTTT
>TRBV15|TRBJ1-4|-|-
CATSYSATNEKLFF
TGTGCCACCAGCTATTCAGCAACTAATGAAAAACTGTTTTTT
>TRBV24-1|TRBJ2-2|-|-
CATSDRGQSGTGELFF
TGTGCCACCAGTGACAGGGGCCAATCGGGGACCGGGGAGCTGTTTTTT
>TRBV28|TRBJ1-2|-|-
CASSSLMRTENYGYTF
TGTGCCAGCAGTTCCCTTATGCGGACAGAGAACTATGGCTACACCTTC
>TRBV19|TRBJ1-2|-|-
CASSIGGNYGYTF
TGTGCCAGTAGTATCGGGGGGAACTATGGCTACACCTTC
>TRBV7-9|TRBJ1-5|TRBD1|-
CASSAETGHLSNQPQHF
TGTGCCAGCAGCGCTGAGACAGGGCATCTTAGCAATCAGCCCCAGCATTTT
>TRBV19|TRBJ1-3|-|-
CASMSPSGRPGNTIYF
TGTGCCAGTATGTCCCCCAGCGGGCGCCCAGGAAACACCATATATTTT
>TRBV28|TRBJ1-2|TRBD1|-
CASSSGQANYGYTF
TGTGCCAGCAGTTCTGGACAGGCCAACTATGGCTACACCTTC
>TRBV9|TRBJ1-6|TRBD1|-
CASSAGQGGPLHF
TGTGCCAGCAGCGCGGGACAGGGTGGTCCCCTCCACTTT
>TRBV15|TRBJ2-7|-|-
CATSSLEGASSYEQYF
TGTGCCACCAGCAGCCTTGAAGGGGCTAGCTCCTACGAGCAGTACTTC